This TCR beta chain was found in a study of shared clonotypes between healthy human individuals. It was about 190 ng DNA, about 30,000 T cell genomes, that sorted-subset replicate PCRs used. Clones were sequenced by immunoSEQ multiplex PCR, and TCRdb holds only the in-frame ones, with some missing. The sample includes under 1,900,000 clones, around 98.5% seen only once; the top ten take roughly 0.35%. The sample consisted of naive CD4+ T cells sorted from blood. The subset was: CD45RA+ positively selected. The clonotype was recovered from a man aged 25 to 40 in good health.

CDR3 DNA sequence: TGCGCCAGCCCCGTGGGGAGCTCCTACAATGAGCAGTTCTTC. It encodes CASPVGSSYNEQFF. The chain couples TRBV5-1 to TRBJ2-1; a possible D gene is TRBD2 (5 bases). This CDR3 has 14 residues. The V end was cut by 7 bases, the J end by 0 bases, with 11 bases between. Germline assignment: CDR1 SGHRS and CDR2 YFSETQ.